This T cell receptor (beta chain) was obtained from a study of early T cells in non-severe SARS-CoV-2 infection. Germline CDR1 and CDR2: SGHDN and FVKESK. Trimming left V 3 bases short and J 8 bases short, with 13 bases between. This CDR3 is 13 amino acids long. Each CDR3 protein gets one entry after TCRdb re-called the 5' RACE reads with MiXCR. This sample yields 70,000 to 85,000 distinct CDR3 sequences, of which 9% to 15% are seen a single time; about a sixth belongs to the top ten. The clonotype comes from an adult who was a healthcare worker with PCR-confirmed SARS-CoV-2 infection or an uninfected control (not recorded which). The donor label of this sample is uncertain. This chain joins TRBV14 and TRBJ1-2; weak D call: TRBD1 (6 bases). The sample consisted of whole blood, taken at baseline. The CDR3 DNA sequence: TGTGCCAGCAGCCATATCCGGGACAACGGCTACACCTTC. This codes for CASSHIRDNGYTF.